This TCR beta chain was identified during a study of shared clonotypes between healthy human individuals. CDR3 size: 15 residues. CDR1 and CDR2 (germline): SGHAT, FQNNGV. V lost 6 bases and J lost 0, with 15 bases in between. Donors were healthy HIV-negative adults without recent acute infections or vaccinations. The donor cohort consisted entirely of Caucasian adults residing in Nashville, Tennessee. The unsorted samples had 100 million or so PBMCs used for genomic DNA. Execution of the assay was at deep level. Generated by immunoSEQ multiplex PCR, the TCRdb table keeps only in-frame clones and is missing some. Of fewer than 500,000 clones in the sample, 75% to 80% were seen once.

What was sequenced was PBMCs. J is TRBJ2-7 and V is TRBV11-2; D tentatively fits TRBD1 or TRBD2 (5 bases each). The origin of this receptor is a woman aged 40-49 years in good health. Some clones in this sample may be carry-over from other donors' samples. CDR3 amino acids: CASRNPGTSSYEQYF. DNA of the CDR3: TGTGCCAGCAGAAACCCCGGGACCAGCTCCTACGAGCAGTACTTC.